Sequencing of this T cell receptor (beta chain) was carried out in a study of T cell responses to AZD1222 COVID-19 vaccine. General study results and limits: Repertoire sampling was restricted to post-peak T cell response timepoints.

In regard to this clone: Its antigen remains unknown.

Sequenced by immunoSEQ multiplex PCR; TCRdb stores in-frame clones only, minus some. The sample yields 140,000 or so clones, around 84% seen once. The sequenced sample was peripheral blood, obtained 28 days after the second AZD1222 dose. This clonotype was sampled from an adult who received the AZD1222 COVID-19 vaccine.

CDR3 loop: CASSQEARRYGNTIYF. DNA for the CDR3: TGCGCCAGCAGCCAAGAAGCGCGGAGGTATGGAAACACCATATATTTT. V usage is TRBV4-1 and J usage is TRBJ1-3; no reliable D call. Looked up from germline, CDR1 is MGHRA and CDR2 is YSYEKL. The length of the CDR3 is 16 residues. The V end lost 0 bases, the J end lost 3 bases, and 12 bases lay between the germline ends.